These 28 T cell receptor beta chains were sequenced from one sample in a study of T cells after yellow fever vaccination. TCRdb used MiXCR to reprocess the 5' RACE reads, holding one entry per CDR3 protein. The sample has nearly 300,000 distinct CDR3 sequences; less than 9.5% are singletons. Sample: CD4+ T cells sorted from PBMCs, taken 5 days after the yellow fever booster vaccination. Receptors were obtained from a man younger than 35 who received the YFV17D yellow fever vaccine.

J is TRBJ2-1 and V is TRBV7-2, with a weak D call TRBD1 (6 bases). The CDR3 runs to 13 residues. Looked up from germline, CDR1 is SGHTA and CDR2 is FQGNSA. V gave up 6 bases and J gave up 9 bases, with 15 bases separating them. This CDR3 is CASRKGDGVEQFF. The CDR3, as DNA: TGTGCCAGCAGGAAGGGGGACGGCGTTGAGCAGTTCTTC.

A few counts support this clonotype. The chain links TRBV5-1 to TRBJ2-3; 10 bases fit TRBD1. The CDR3 sequence is 16 residues long. Per the germline V gene, CDR1 is SGHRS and CDR2 is YFSETQ. V dropped 0 bases and J dropped 5; count of bases not matched to a gene: 6. The DNA of the CDR3 is TGCGCCAGCAGCTTGGTTGAGACAGGGGGCGAAGATACGCAGTATTTT. Amino acid sequence: CASSLVETGGEDTQYF. The whole variable domain, filled in from reference TRBV5-1 and TRBJ2-3, reads KAGVTQTPRYLIKTRGQQVTLSCSPISGHRSVSWYQQTPGQGLQFLFEYFSETQRNKGNFPGRFSGRQFSNSRSEMNVSTLELGDSALYLCASSLVETGGEDTQYFGPGTRLTVL.

The chain joins TRBV6-2 or TRBV6-3 to TRBJ2-1; no clear D. The CDR3 extends over 14 amino acids. Trimming took 5 bases from V and 5 from J, leaving 13 bases between them. Germline V gives CDR1 MNHEY, CDR2 SVGEGT. CDR3 sequence: CASSLRPRNNEQFF. In DNA, the CDR3 is TGTGCCAGCAGTCTCCGTCCCAGAAACAATGAGCAGTTCTTC.

This clonotype was seen at least ten times. This sequence joins TRBV5-1 and TRBJ2-3; D not resolved. This CDR3 spans 13 amino acids. The ends were cut back, 1 base at V and 3 bases at J, with 6 bases in the middle. Looked up from germline, CDR1 is SGHRS and CDR2 is YFSETQ. The CDR3 DNA reads as TGCGCCAGCAGCTTGCCTACTACAGATACGCAGTATTTT. The encoded protein is CASSLPTTDTQYF.

This clonotype showed up many times. The DNA for the CDR3 is TGTGCCAGCAGTTCCGATTTGGAGTCCCGATACAATCAGCCCCAGCATTTT. It codes for CASSSDLESRYNQPQHF. The chain employs TRBV12-3 or TRBV12-4 and TRBJ1-5; D ambiguous. V gave up 4 bases and J gave up 3 bases, with 19 bases separating them. The CDR3 runs to 17 residues.

The chain employs TRBV28 and TRBJ2-3, with 11 bases fitting TRBD1. Trimming cost V 5 bases and J 4 bases; bases outside gene matches: 5. The CDR3 length is 15 residues. Germline lookup yields CDR1 MDHEN and CDR2 SYDVKM. The CDR3 DNA is TGTGCCAGCAGTCCGGGACAGGGGGTATCAGATACGCAGTATTTT. Its translation is CASSPGQGVSDTQYF.

This chain connects TRBV5-8 to TRBJ2-6; perhaps D is TRBD1 or TRBD2 (5 bases each). The CDR3 covers 17 residues. Between the trimmed V and J ends, which lost 1 base and 0 bases, there was a span of 11 bases. Germline CDR1 SGHTS, CDR2 YDEGEE. The CDR3 protein is CASSLIPGTSGANVLTF. The CDR3 DNA reads TGTGCCAGCAGCTTGATCCCAGGGACCTCTGGGGCCAACGTCCTGACTTTC.

This clonotype showed up just a few times. The chain links TRBV6-5 to TRBJ2-6; D remains ambiguous. The CDR3 totals 16 residues. Per germline, CDR1 MNHEY and CDR2 SVGAGI. With 0 bases removed from V and 4 bases from J, the gap between germline ends came to 10 bases. CDR3 sequence: CASSYSGLSGANVLTF. The CDR3 DNA follows: TGTGCCAGCAGTTACTCTGGGCTGTCCGGGGCCAACGTCCTGACTTTC.

This clonotype was seen a few times. The chain combines TRBV5-6 with TRBJ2-2; TRBD1 might be the D (6 bases). The CDR3 has 14 amino acids. V lost 1 base and J lost 6, with 10 bases in between. Germline V gene data show CDR1 as SGHDT and CDR2 as YYEEEE. CDR3 sequence (DNA): TGTGCCAGCAGCTTGACCTCAGGGGCCGGGGAGCTGTTTTTT. Its translation is CASSLTSGAGELFF.

J is TRBJ2-2 and V is TRBV6-1, with D perhaps TRBD1 (6 bases). This CDR3 region has 14 residues. With 6 bases removed from V and 3 bases from J, the gap between germline ends came to 11 bases. CDR1 is MNHNS, CDR2 SASEGT, per germline. DNA of the CDR3: TGTGCCAGCAGCGGGCAGGGGTACACCGGGGAGCTGTTTTTT. This gives the protein CASSGQGYTGELFF.

This clonotype was recorded at least ten times. The chain is built from TRBV5-1 and TRBJ1-1; no firm D call. V lost 4 bases and J 0 bases, leaving 10 bases between the germline ends. The CDR3 loop spans 14 amino acids. Per germline, CDR1 SGHRS and CDR2 YFSETQ. The CDR3 region is CASSLDRLNTEAFF. The DNA for the CDR3 is TGCGCCAGCAGCCTGGACCGATTGAACACTGAAGCTTTCTTT.

In this sample, this clonotype turned up a few times. The J gene is TRBJ2-5, the V gene TRBV28; the match to TRBD1 covers 7 bases. Germline trimming cut 9 bases from V and 3 bases from J; bases unmatched to any gene: 4. Germline loops: CDR1 MDHEN, CDR2 SYDVKM. This CDR3 has 12 amino acids. The CDR3 loop is CARKTGEETQYF. The CDR3 DNA sequence: TGTGCCAGAAAAACAGGGGAAGAGACCCAGTACTTC.

This clonotype was observed a handful of times. The chain uses TRBV5-1 and TRBJ2-7; 8 bases line up with TRBD1. With V trimmed by 2 bases and J by 3 bases, 1 base remained unmatched. The CDR3 spans 13 residues. CDR1 SGHRS and CDR2 YFSETQ come from the germline V gene. Written as DNA, the CDR3 is TGCGCCAGCAGCTTACAGGGGGACTACGAGCAGTACGTC. Protein: CASSLQGDYEQYV.

The chain links TRBV5-1 to TRBJ2-2, with TRBD2 identical over 9 bases. The V gene's germline CDR1 is SGHRS and CDR2 YFSETQ. V shed 0 bases, J shed 7 bases, and the junction held 7 bases outside the gene matches. This CDR3 contains 16 residues. This CDR3 reads CASSLERGASVGELFF. The DNA of the CDR3 is TGCGCCAGCAGCTTGGAGCGGGGGGCTTCCGTCGGGGAGCTGTTTTTT.

This rearrangement joins TRBV27 to TRBJ1-2; unclear D gene. The V and J ends lost 7 bases and 0 bases respectively, with 15 bases between them. CDR1 MNHEY and CDR2 SMNVEV come from the germline V gene (reference sequence). The CDR3 totals 15 residues. CDR3 nucleotide sequence: TGTGCCAGCACCACTAGGCCTGACCCTAACTATGGCTACACCTTC. Protein: CASTTRPDPNYGYTF.

This clonotype came up many times. The chain links TRBV7-2 to TRBJ1-5, with D possibly being TRBD1 (5 bases). The V gene's germline CDR1 is SGHTA and CDR2 FQGNSA. The CDR3 contains 15 residues. Between the trimmed V and J ends, which lost 5 bases and 2 bases, there was a span of 13 bases. The CDR3 spells CASSPDRHRNQPQHF. CDR3 in DNA: TGTGCCAGCAGCCCCGACAGACACCGCAATCAGCCCCAGCATTTT.

The CDR3: CASNLAGGNTDTQYF. The DNA for the CDR3 is TGTGCCAGCAATCTAGCGGGGGGAAACACAGATACGCAGTATTTT. This chain links TRBV7-9 with TRBJ2-3; TRBD2 matches 11 bases. With 7 bases clipped from V and 2 bases from J, the junction kept 5 bases outside the gene matches. The germline V gene encodes CDR1 SEHNR and CDR2 FQNEAQ (reference sequence). There are 15 residues in the CDR3.

This clonotype was seen many times. The V and J genes are TRBV12-3 or TRBV12-4 and TRBJ2-5; tentatively, D is TRBD1 (6 bases). Deletions cut 5 bases from V and 9 bases from J, with 13 bases between. This CDR3 contains 12 residues. CDR3 sequence: CASSQGSRAQYF. The CDR3 DNA follows: TGTGCCAGCAGTCAGGGGTCTCGGGCCCAGTACTTC.

This clonotype was picked up a small number of times. The chain combines TRBV27 with TRBJ2-2; either TRBD1 or TRBD2 may fit D (5 bases each). Per germline, CDR1 MNHEY and CDR2 SMNVEV (reference sequence). The CDR3 runs to 15 residues. Trimming removed 3 bases from V and 2 bases from J, with 10 bases in between. The CDR3 DNA reads TGTGCCAGCAGTTTGGACGGGGCCAACACCGGGGAGCTGTTTTTT. It translates to CASSLDGANTGELFF.

This clonotype was counted between two and nine times. The CDR3 here is CASSAYGGNTDTQYF. The CDR3 coding sequence is TGTGCCAGCAGTGCTTATGGAGGGAACACAGATACGCAGTATTTT. The chain joins TRBV2 to TRBJ2-3; possibly TRBD2 for D (6 bases). The V gene lost 4 bases and the J gene lost 2 bases, with 13 bases spanning the gap. The CDR3 has 15 residues. Germline V gives CDR1 SNHLY, CDR2 FYNNEI.

This clonotype was detected many times. The chain joins TRBV11-1 to TRBJ2-4, with TRBD1 matching over 9 bases. CDR1 is SGHAT and CDR2 is FQDESV in the germline V gene (reference sequence). The ends lost 4 bases at V and 4 bases at J; junction bases unmatched: 5. The CDR3 is 15 residues long. CDR3 loop: CASSSSQGAKNIQYF. The CDR3, as DNA: TGTGCCAGCAGCTCCTCACAGGGGGCGAAAAACATTCAGTACTTC.

This clonotype came up many times. The rearrangement joins TRBV4-1 to TRBJ1-2; 9 bases align to TRBD1. V trimming: 3 bases; J trimming: 7 bases; junction bases outside the gene matches: 15. CDR3 length equals 17 residues. CDR1 is MGHRA, CDR2 YSYEKL, per germline. This CDR3 reads CASSQPTAGQGRSGYTF. The CDR3 DNA follows: TGCGCCAGCAGCCAGCCAACCGCTGGACAGGGGAGGAGTGGCTACACCTTC.

This clonotype was recorded at least ten times. The chain uses TRBV7-2 and TRBJ2-3; D is unresolved. Trimming removed 4 bases from V and 0 bases from J, with 5 bases in between. This CDR3 has 13 amino acids. From germline, CDR1 is SGHTA and CDR2 FQGNSA. The CDR3 coding sequence is TGTGCCAGCAGCTCCGCCAGCACAGATACGCAGTATTTT. This gives the protein CASSSASTDTQYF.

This clonotype has just a few counts. The chain employs TRBV11-1 and TRBJ2-7, with TRBD2 identical over 7 bases. V was pared by 3 bases and J by 0 bases, with 2 bases of the junction left unmatched. Germline V gene data show CDR1 as SGHAT and CDR2 as FQDESV (reference sequence). The CDR3 loop spans 14 amino acids. DNA for the CDR3: TGTGCCAGCAGCTTGTCTAGCGGCTCCTACGAGCAGTACTTC. The encoded protein is CASSLSSGSYEQYF. The whole variable domain, filled in from reference TRBV11-1 and TRBJ2-7, reads EAEVAQSPRYKITEKSQAVAFWCDPISGHATLYWYRQILGQGPELLVQFQDESVVDDSQLPKDRFSAERLKGVDSTLKIQPAELGDSAMYLCASSLSSGSYEQYFGPGTRLTVT.

This clonotype turned up a few times. The rearrangement links TRBV18 to TRBJ2-7, with 7 bases aligning to TRBD1. Germline values: CDR1 KGHSH, CDR2 LQKENI. V trimming: 3 bases; J trimming: 2 bases; junction bases outside the gene matches: 7. The CDR3 length is 15 residues. CDR3 amino acids: CASSPPGTVAYEQYF. The CDR3 coding sequence is TGTGCCAGCTCACCCCCCGGGACAGTAGCCTACGAGCAGTACTTC.

This clonotype appeared a few times. The chain links TRBV12-3 or TRBV12-4 to TRBJ1-1; D might be TRBD1 (6 bases). V gave up 1 base and J gave up 8 bases, with 14 bases separating them. The CDR3 sequence is 14 residues long. The CDR3 spells CASSLGRQDYEAFF. CDR3 bases: TGTGCCAGCAGTTTAGGTCGACAGGACTACGAAGCTTTCTTT.

The V and J genes are TRBV10-3 and TRBJ2-3; TRBD2 aligns across 9 bases. J lost 0 bases, V lost 0 bases, and 10 bases had no gene match. Germline CDR1 reads ENHRY; CDR2 reads SYGVKD. CDR3 length: 19 residues. CDR3 DNA: TGTGCCATCAGTGAGTCGAGGGTAGCGGGGGTTCCTAGCACAGATACGCAGTATTTT. Its translation: CAISESRVAGVPSTDTQYF.

The chain joins TRBV18 to TRBJ2-5; D uncertain. This CDR3 has 14 amino acids. CDR1 KGHSH and CDR2 LQKENI come from the germline V gene. V was trimmed by 2 bases and J by 5 bases, leaving 12 bases between them. The CDR3 DNA reads as TGTGCCAGCTCACCAGCCGCAGTCGGGGAGACCCAGTACTTC. Protein sequence: CASSPAAVGETQYF. Full variable domain (remainder filled in from reference TRBV18 and TRBJ2-5): NAGVMQNPRHLVRRRGQEARLRCSPMKGHSHVYWYRQLPEEGLKFMVYLQKENIIDESGMPKERFSAEFPKEGPSILRIQQVVRGDSAAYFCASSPAAVGETQYFGPGTRLLVL.